This T cell receptor beta chain was obtained from a study of T cells after posttransplantation cyclophosphamide. Method: immunoSEQ multiplex PCR; TCRdb's copy keeps in-frame clones and lacks some. The sample carries just over 20,000 clones, under 99% recorded once. The naive gate required viable CD3+CD4+ or CD3+CD8+ cells with CCR7+CD45RA+CD45RO-CD95-CD27+CD28+ phenotype. The CDR3 consists of 13 residues. Deletions cut 6 bases from V and 1 base from J, with 10 bases between. Germline-derived CDR1 and CDR2 are KGHSH and LQKENI. The receptor's source is a man between 35 and 55 years old in good health, CMV-negative, and a related stem cell transplant donor. Sequenced sample: naive CD4+ T cells sorted from PBMCs. The chain couples TRBV18 to TRBJ2-7; D ambiguous. The CDR3 loop reads CASSPTSSYEQYF. DNA of the CDR3: TGTGCCAGCTCGCCAACTTCGTCCTACGAGCAGTACTTC.